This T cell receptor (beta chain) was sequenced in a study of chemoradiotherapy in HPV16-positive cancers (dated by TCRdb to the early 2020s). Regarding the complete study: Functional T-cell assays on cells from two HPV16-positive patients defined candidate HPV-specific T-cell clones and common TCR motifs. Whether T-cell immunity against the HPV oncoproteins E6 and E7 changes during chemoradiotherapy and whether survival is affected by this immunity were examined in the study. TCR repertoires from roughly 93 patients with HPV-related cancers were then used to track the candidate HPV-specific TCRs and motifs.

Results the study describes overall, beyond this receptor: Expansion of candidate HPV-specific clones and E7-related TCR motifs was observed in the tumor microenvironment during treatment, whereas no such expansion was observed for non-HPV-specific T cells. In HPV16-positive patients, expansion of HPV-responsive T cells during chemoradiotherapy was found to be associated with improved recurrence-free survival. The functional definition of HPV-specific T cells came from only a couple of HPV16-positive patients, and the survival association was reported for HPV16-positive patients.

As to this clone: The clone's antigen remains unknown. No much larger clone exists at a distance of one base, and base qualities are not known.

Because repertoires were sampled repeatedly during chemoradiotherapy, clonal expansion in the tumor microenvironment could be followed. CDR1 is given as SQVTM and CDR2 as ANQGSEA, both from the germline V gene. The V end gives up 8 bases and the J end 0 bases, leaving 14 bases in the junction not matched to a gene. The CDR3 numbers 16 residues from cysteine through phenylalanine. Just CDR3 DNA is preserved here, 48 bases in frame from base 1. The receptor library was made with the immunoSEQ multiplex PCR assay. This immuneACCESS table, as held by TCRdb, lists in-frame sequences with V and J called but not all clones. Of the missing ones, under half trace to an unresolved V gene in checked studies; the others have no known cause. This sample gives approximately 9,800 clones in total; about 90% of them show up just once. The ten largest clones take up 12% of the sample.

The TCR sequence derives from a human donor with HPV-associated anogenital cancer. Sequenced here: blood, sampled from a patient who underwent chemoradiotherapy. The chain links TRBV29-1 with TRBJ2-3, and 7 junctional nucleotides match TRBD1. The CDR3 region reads CSSERAGGISTDTQYF. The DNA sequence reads TGCAGCTCTGAAAGGGCAGGGGGTATCAGCACAGATACGCAGTATTTT.